The next 25 T cell receptor beta chains were all read from a single sample in a study of cytomegalovirus exposure and HLA in healthy donors. Clones were sequenced by immunoSEQ multiplex PCR, and TCRdb holds only the in-frame ones, with some missing. The table includes about 70,000 clones, around 93% detected once. Material: PBMCs. These receptors were taken from a man between 18 and 35 years old in good health and CMV-seropositive.

The gene calls are TRBV7-9 and TRBJ2-2; D not certain. The CDR3 sequence is 13 residues long. Deletions cut 4 bases from V and 5 bases from J, with 8 bases between. CDR1 and CDR2 (germline): SEHNR, FQNEAQ (reference sequence). The CDR3 bases are TGTGCCAGCAGCTCCTACCGTACCGGGGAGCTGTTTTTT. Protein product: CASSSYRTGELFF.

This chain joins TRBV7-6 and TRBJ2-7; 7 bases map to TRBD2. Germline values: CDR1 SGHVS, CDR2 FNYEAQ. V was clipped by 5 bases and J by 5 bases; unmatched bases: 6. This CDR3 contains 13 residues. As DNA, the CDR3 is TGTGCCAGCAGCCGAGCGGGAACAGACGAGCAGTACTTC. Its translation is CASSRAGTDEQYF.

The rearrangement joins TRBV2 to TRBJ2-7, with D tentatively TRBD2 (6 bases). V lost 0 bases, J lost 5 bases, and 20 bases lay in between. This CDR3 is 17 amino acids long. The germline gives CDR1 SNHLY, CDR2 FYNNEI. The CDR3, as DNA: TGTGCCAGCAGTGAAGCGCTTGGCGGGAAAGGAATGGACGAGCAGTACTTC. Protein product: CASSEALGGKGMDEQYF.

This clone was picked up one time. The J gene is TRBJ2-1, the V gene TRBV7-3; 9 bases line up with TRBD1. J lost 3 bases, V lost 3 bases, and 0 bases had no gene match. Germline V lookup: CDR1 SGHTA, CDR2 FQGTGA. The CDR3 is made up of 14 amino acids. CDR3 coding DNA: TGTGCCAGCAGCTTGGGACAGGGCTACAATGAGCAGTTCTTC. It yields the protein CASSLGQGYNEQFF.

This clone was found a few times. The chain is built from TRBV2 and TRBJ1-1, with D perhaps TRBD1 (6 bases). This CDR3 is built from 15 residues. The ends were cut back, 6 bases at V and 0 bases at J, with 14 bases in the middle. CDR1 and CDR2 (germline): SNHLY, FYNNEI. The CDR3 here is CASRLEQGLNTEAFF. As DNA, the CDR3 is TGTGCCAGCAGGTTAGAACAGGGATTGAACACTGAAGCTTTCTTT.

The chain links TRBV11-3 to TRBJ2-4; TRBD1 matches 11 bases. With V trimmed by 5 bases and J by 6 bases, 3 bases remained unmatched. The CDR3 runs to 14 residues. Per the germline V gene, CDR1 is SGHNT and CDR2 is YENEEA. As DNA, the CDR3 is TGTGCCAGCAGCCCGGGACAGGGGGGAAACATTCAGTACTTC. As protein: CASSPGQGGNIQYF.

This clone appeared a few times. The chain combines TRBV30 with TRBJ2-7; 9 bases are shared with TRBD2. The CDR3 extends over 14 amino acids. In germline, CDR1 is GTSNPN, CDR2 SVGIG (reference sequence). V dropped 3 bases and J dropped 2; count of bases not matched to a gene: 5. For the CDR3, the DNA is TGTGCCTGGAGCGCACTAGCGGGCCCCTACGAGCAGTACTTC. It encodes CAWSALAGPYEQYF.

This chain uses TRBV29-1 with TRBJ1-2, with D tentatively TRBD1 (6 bases). Per germline, CDR1 SQVTM and CDR2 ANQGSEA. The CDR3 has 12 residues. Trimming left V 7 bases short and J 1 base short, with 10 bases between. The CDR3 spells CSGRQDNYGYTF. CDR3 nucleotides: TGCAGCGGCCGACAGGATAACTATGGCTACACCTTC.

The chain recombines TRBV5-3 with TRBJ2-3; D unresolved. TRBV5-3 is recorded as an ORF, its role being uncertain. This CDR3 has 12 residues. Trimming removed 2 bases at V and 4 bases at J, with 5 bases between. CDR3 in DNA: TGTGCCAGAAGCTTCTGTGCAGATACGCAGTATTTT. Protein sequence: CARSFCADTQYF.

This clone has only a few counts. Here the CDR3 DNA reads TGCGCCAGCAGCTTGGTCGGAGGATCCACCGGGGAGCTGTTTTTT. Its protein is CASSLVGGSTGELFF. This chain links TRBV5-1 with TRBJ2-2; possibly TRBD2 for D (5 bases). In germline, CDR1 is SGHRS, CDR2 YFSETQ. The length of the CDR3 is 15 residues. The germline V and J ends were trimmed by 0 bases and 4 bases, with 10 bases remaining between them.

The V gene is TRBV7-9, the J gene TRBJ2-7, with TRBD1 identical over 9 bases. The V and J ends lost 4 bases and 6 bases, in that order; junction bases with no gene match: 10. This CDR3 has 15 residues. Germline-derived CDR1 and CDR2 are SEHNR and FQNEAQ (reference sequence). As DNA, the CDR3 is TGTGCCAGCAGCTCCTCTGTGGGACAGGGAGTCGAGCAGTACTTC. Amino acid sequence: CASSSSVGQGVEQYF.

The chain is built from TRBV5-4 and TRBJ1-4, with 9 bases fitting TRBD1. From germline, CDR1 is SGHNT and CDR2 YYREEE (reference sequence). V dropped 7 bases and J dropped 8; count of bases not matched to a gene: 12. The CDR3 has 15 amino acids. The CDR3 reads CASGDRDRVGEKLFF. The CDR3, as DNA: TGTGCCAGCGGGGACCGGGACAGGGTTGGGGAAAAACTGTTTTTT.

This rearrangement joins TRBV9 to TRBJ2-3; unclear D gene. Looked up from germline, CDR1 is SGDLS and CDR2 is YYNGEE. CDR3 length: 14 residues. Trimming took off 0 bases at V and 6 bases at J, with 11 bases between the two ends. The CDR3 DNA is TGTGCCAGCAGCGTAGTTGGTGGCTCGGATACGCAGTATTTT. It specifies CASSVVGGSDTQYF.

The rearrangement links TRBV18 to TRBJ2-1; 8 nucleotides align to TRBD2. Germline V gene lookup returns CDR1 KGHSH and CDR2 LQKENI. This CDR3 is 15 amino acids long. V lost 7 bases and J lost 5; bases outside the gene matches: 10. CDR3 sequence reads: CASFPSGRIHNEQFF. CDR3 nucleotide sequence: TGTGCCAGCTTCCCGAGCGGGAGAATCCACAATGAGCAGTTCTTC.

The rearrangement uses TRBV9 and TRBJ2-3; 7 nucleotides align to TRBD2. The V segment lost 3 bases and the J segment 0 bases; nucleotides outside the gene matches: 10. Germline CDR1 and CDR2: SGDLS and YYNGEE. CDR3 length: 17 amino acids. The DNA of the CDR3 is TGTGCCAGCAGCGAATACACGGGGGGAGGGAGCACAGATACGCAGTATTTT. This sequence encodes CASSEYTGGGSTDTQYF.

The gene calls are TRBV29-1 and TRBJ2-3; 10 bases align to TRBD2. V lost 7 bases to trimming and J lost 4 bases; unmatched junction nucleotides: 8. This CDR3 is 14 amino acids long. CDR1 is SQVTM and CDR2 is ANQGSEA in the germline V gene. The DNA for the CDR3 is TGCAGCGCCGAGAGCGGGAGGGCCGCAGATACGCAGTATTTT. Protein: CSAESGRAADTQYF.

This clone was observed once. The V call is TRBV5-1, the J call TRBJ1-1, with D perhaps TRBD1 (6 bases). The CDR3 contains 13 residues. From germline, CDR1 is SGHRS and CDR2 YFSETQ. Trimming stripped 4 bases from V and 3 bases from J, with 10 bases between. CDR3 region: CASSTQGDTEAFF. The CDR3 DNA reads TGCGCCAGCAGCACACAGGGAGACACTGAAGCTTTCTTT. Using reference TRBV5-1 and TRBJ1-1 for the parts outside the CDR3, the full variable domain is KAGVTQTPRYLIKTRGQQVTLSCSPISGHRSVSWYQQTPGQGLQFLFEYFSETQRNKGNFPGRFSGRQFSNSRSEMNVSTLELGDSALYLCASSTQGDTEAFFGQGTRLTVV.

This sequence joins TRBV27 and TRBJ2-7, with 11 bases matching TRBD1. CDR3 length: 16 residues. The junction had 8 bases not matched to a gene; V was cut back by 4 bases and J by 3 bases. Germline loops: CDR1 MNHEY, CDR2 SMNVEV (reference sequence). The CDR3: CASSSKWTGGHYEQYF. CDR3 in DNA: TGTGCCAGCAGTTCAAAATGGACAGGGGGCCACTACGAGCAGTACTTC.

This chain connects TRBV25-1 to TRBJ2-5, with D tentatively TRBD1 (5 bases). Per the germline V gene, CDR1 is MGHDK and CDR2 is SYGVNS. Between the trimmed V and J ends, which lost 3 bases and 4 bases, there was a span of 15 bases. The CDR3 is 15 amino acids. CDR3 in amino acids: CASSDRQPQTETQYF. Here the CDR3 DNA reads TGTGCCAGCAGTGACCGACAGCCCCAAACAGAGACCCAGTACTTC. The full variable domain, with the rest looked up from reference TRBV25-1 and TRBJ2-5, is EADIYQTPRYLVIGTGKKITLECSQTMGHDKMYWYQQDPGMELHLIHYSYGVNSTEKGDLSSESTVSRIRTEHFPLTLESARPSHTSQYLCASSDRQPQTETQYFGPGTRLLVL.

The CDR3 sequence is CASSSRASGTYEQYF. CDR3 nucleotides: TGTGCCAGCAGCTCCCGGGCTAGCGGGACCTACGAGCAGTACTTC. This chain links TRBV7-6 with TRBJ2-7, with TRBD2 matching over 9 bases. CDR1 and CDR2 (germline): SGHVS, FNYEAQ. V dropped 4 bases and J dropped 2; count of bases not matched to a gene: 6. This CDR3 region has 15 residues.

This sequence joins TRBV15 and TRBJ2-3, with 13 bases matching TRBD2. The germline CDR1 and CDR2 sequences are LNHNV and YYDKDF (reference sequence). The ends lost 1 base at V and 6 bases at J; junction bases unmatched: 4. The CDR3 runs to 16 residues. CDR3 coding DNA: TGTGCCACCAGCAGAGGTTGGACTAGCGGGAGCGATACGCAGTATTTT. This gives the protein CATSRGWTSGSDTQYF. The entire variable domain, with the rest obtained from reference TRBV15 and TRBJ2-3, is as follows: DAMVIQNPRYQVTQFGKPVTLSCSQTLNHNVMYWYQQKSSQAPKLLFHYYDKDFNNEADTPDNFQSRRPNTSFCFLDIRSPGLGDTAMYLCATSRGWTSGSDTQYFGPGTRLTVL.

The J gene is TRBJ2-6, the V gene TRBV6-1; D is undetermined. V was clipped by 6 bases and J by 0 bases, with 9 bases between them. CDR3 length equals 15 residues. From germline, CDR1 is MNHNS and CDR2 SASEGT. The CDR3: CASSADNSGANVLTF. The CDR3 region has the DNA TGTGCCAGCAGCGCAGACAACTCTGGGGCCAACGTCCTGACTTTC.

This clone was found once. The chain joins TRBV5-4 to TRBJ2-3; TRBD2 agrees at 9 bases. There are 14 residues in the CDR3. Germline V gene lookup returns CDR1 SGHNT and CDR2 YYREEE (reference sequence). J was trimmed by 4 bases and V by 2 bases; bases with no gene match: 2. CDR3 DNA sequence: TGTGCCAGCAGCTTCGAGCGGGAGGCAGATACGCAGTATTTT. Protein sequence: CASSFEREADTQYF.

The V gene is TRBV6-1, the J gene TRBJ2-5; TRBD1 might be the D (6 bases). The CDR3 consists of 14 residues. Germline V lookup: CDR1 MNHNS, CDR2 SASEGT. V was clipped by 6 bases and J by 1 base, with 12 bases between them. The CDR3 sequence is CASRLTGTQETQYF. CDR3 coding DNA: TGTGCCAGCAGACTTACAGGGACCCAAGAGACCCAGTACTTC.

Only one count was recorded for this clone. One end of the junction varies from germline; a read error may be responsible. The CDR3 coding sequence is TGTGCCAGCAGCTTCCTAGGGACTAGCGGAGGACCGGGGGACTTC. Amino acids: CASSFLGTSGGPGDF. V is TRBV5-6 and J is TRBJ2-5, with 11 bases identical to TRBD2. CDR3 size: 15 residues. The germline CDR1 and CDR2 sequences are SGHDT and YYEEEE.